Sequencing of this T cell receptor (beta chain) was carried out in a study of T cell responses to AZD1222 COVID-19 vaccine. Findings of the study overall: Most donors were white British, females outnumbered males, and clonal diversity was possibly underestimated. Distributed over spike, vaccine-associated CD4 TCRs predominated at 160-218 and 743-854. Following two doses of AZD1222, Spike-specific TCR breadth and depth rose.

Germline CDR1 SGHTA, CDR2 FQGNSA. The V end was cut by 6 bases, the J end by 6 bases, with 11 bases between. This CDR3 spans 12 amino acids. In regard to this clone: Its antigen is still unknown.

Pooled in the analysis were second doses at about 4 or about 12 weeks. Sequencing used immunoSEQ multiplex PCR; TCRdb keeps in-frame clones, though not all of them. The sample gives approximately 200,000 clones, roughly nine tenths of which show up once; around 3.6% is in the top ten. The TCR was taken from an adult who received the AZD1222 COVID-19 vaccine. The chain couples TRBV7-2 to TRBJ1-2; D might be TRBD1 (6 bases). Sample: peripheral blood, taken 28 days after the second AZD1222 dose. CDR3: CASRGAADGYTF. The CDR3, as DNA: TGTGCCAGCAGGGGGGCAGCGGATGGCTACACCTTC. The whole variable domain, remainder taken from reference TRBV7-2 and TRBJ1-2, is GAGVSQSPSNKVTEKGKDVELRCDPISGHTALYWYRQSLGQGLEFLIYFQGNSAPDKSGLPSDRFSAERTGGSVSTLTIQRTQQEDSAVYLCASRGAADGYTFGSGTRLTVV.